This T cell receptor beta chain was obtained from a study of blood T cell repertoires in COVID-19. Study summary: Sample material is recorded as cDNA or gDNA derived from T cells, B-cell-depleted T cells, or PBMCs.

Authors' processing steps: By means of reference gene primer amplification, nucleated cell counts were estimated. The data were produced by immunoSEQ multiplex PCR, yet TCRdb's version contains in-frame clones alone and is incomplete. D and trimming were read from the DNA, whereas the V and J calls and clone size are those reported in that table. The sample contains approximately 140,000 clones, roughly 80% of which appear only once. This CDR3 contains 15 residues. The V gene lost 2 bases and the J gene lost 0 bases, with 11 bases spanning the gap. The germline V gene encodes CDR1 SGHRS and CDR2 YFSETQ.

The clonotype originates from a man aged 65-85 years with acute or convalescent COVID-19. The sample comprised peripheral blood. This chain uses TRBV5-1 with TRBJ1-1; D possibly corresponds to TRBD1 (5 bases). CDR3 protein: CASSFDSFMNTEAFF. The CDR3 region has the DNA TGCGCCAGCAGCTTCGACAGTTTTATGAACACTGAAGCTTTCTTT.